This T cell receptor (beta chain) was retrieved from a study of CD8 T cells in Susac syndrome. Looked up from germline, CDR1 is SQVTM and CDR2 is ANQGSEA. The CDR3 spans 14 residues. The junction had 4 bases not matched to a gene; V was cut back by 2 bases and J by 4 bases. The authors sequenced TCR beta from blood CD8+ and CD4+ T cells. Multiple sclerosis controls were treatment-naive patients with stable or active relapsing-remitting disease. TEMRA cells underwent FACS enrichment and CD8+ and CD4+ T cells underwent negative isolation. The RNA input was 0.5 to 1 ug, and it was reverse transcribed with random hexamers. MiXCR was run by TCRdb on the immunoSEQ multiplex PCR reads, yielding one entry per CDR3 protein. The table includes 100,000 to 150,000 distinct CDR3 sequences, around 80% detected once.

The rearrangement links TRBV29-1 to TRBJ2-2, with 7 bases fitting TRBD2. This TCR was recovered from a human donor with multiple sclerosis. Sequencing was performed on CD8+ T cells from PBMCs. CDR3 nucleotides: TGCAGCGTTGAACGCGGGGAGGGCACCGGGGAGCTGTTTTTT. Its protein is CSVERGEGTGELFF.